One T cell receptor beta chain is described in this entry. Its antigen is unidentified. This specimen comes from a study of CD8+ T cells in alopecia areata. Study summary: Patients received oral tofacitinib, 5 to 10 mg twice daily, for moderate-to-severe alopecia areata. Tofacitinib treatment spanned 6 to 18 months, with 6 months off drug afterward. Study-level findings and limits: Especially in alopecia totalis/universalis, lesional scalp showed greater clonality than normal scalp did.

Cell sorting on a FACSAria was used to separate CD4+ and CD8+ T cells from the PBMCs. Reverse transcription of extracted RNA yielded cDNA, which provided the sequencing template. Only in-frame clones appear in the TCRdb table, and some are missing; sequencing was by immunoSEQ multiplex PCR. The sample lists over 120,000 clones, roughly 64% occurring once. V shed 4 bases and J 2 bases; nucleotides not matched to a gene: 0. The CDR3 covers 13 residues. CDR1 SQVTM and CDR2 ANQGSEA come from the germline V gene. Material: CD4+ T cells sorted from blood, obtained at week 0. The receptor was isolated from a human donor with alopecia areata. V and J are TRBV29-1 and TRBJ1-2; 11 bases map to TRBD1. The CDR3: CSVGTGGNYGYTF. As DNA, the CDR3 is TGCAGCGTTGGGACAGGGGGCAACTATGGCTACACCTTC.